This T cell receptor beta chain appears in the sequencing data of a study of naive and memory T cell subsets (dated by TCRdb to 2016 to 2017). Some background on the complete study: The study applied an open-source, UMI-based TCR alpha and beta sequencing pipeline to sorted naive and memory peripheral blood T cell subsets. IgG serology results and the functional CMV T cell responses were in complete agreement. RNA was DNase-treated and reverse transcribed with TCR constant-region primers, mostly using SuperScript III.

Beyond this particular receptor, the publication reports: Single alpha or beta chain sequences, rather than paired alpha/beta receptors, were used to define clonotypes. TCR abundance followed a power law with an exponent that was different for naive and memory subsets but consistent across the three individuals. RNA-based TCR counts may be affected by expression changes linked to T cell activation and differentiation. In both CD4 and CD8 cells, a rise in Gini index and a fall in Shannon and inverse Simpson diversity were observed from naive through CM, EM and EMRA. The repertoire findings for the naive and memory subsets could not be validated against a ground truth because none was available. After error correction, only a single occurrence was seen for over 90% of naive TCR sequences, so much steeper abundance distributions were produced than in memory subsets.

This clonotype was counted many times. There is no known antigen for this receptor. No base quality values were provided; no much bigger clone lies one nucleotide off. Receptors were amplified or captured by UMI-ligation and nested PCR. An equimolar mix of two oligonucleotides covering both TRBC1 and TRBC2 was used as the beta constant-region primer. Four rounds of PCR, combining the SP2 primer with nested alpha and beta constant-region primers, were used to amplify the ligated cDNA. T4 RNA ligase 1 ligated a single-stranded oligonucleotide carrying the SP2 primer and a 12-nucleotide UMI to the cDNA 3' end. Incubation of the ligation reaction lasted roughly 20-24 hours at 16 degrees C. PCR2 was typically performed as a SYBR Green qPCR and was stopped at a predetermined threshold so that over-amplification was prevented. All purifications after the first were performed with Agencourt AMPure XP magnetic beads. Libraries were quantified by Qubit and checked on a TapeStation, with a main peak expected near 650 bp. Sequencing of the pooled libraries was done on an Illumina MiSeq using v2 2x251 paired-end kits, which typically yielded about 0.85-2 million reads per sample. Each sample library was pooled at approximately 3.6 nM, and roughly 4.5-8% PhiX was included to improve cluster recognition. As for the original processing: FASTQ reads processed by Demultiplexor were assigned V and J genes by Decombinator through tag matching that tolerated a single base-pair mismatch. Collapsinator relied on UMIs to fix sequencing errors as well as frequency errors caused by PCR heterogeneity. CDR3Translator translated TCRs and extracted CDR3s from the conserved cysteine to the FGXG phenylalanine, flagging non-productive sequences. Repertoires were subsampled to equal numbers of UMI-defined TCRs before Gini, Shannon entropy and inverse Simpson indices were calculated. Within the linear range, a power law was fitted to clonotype abundance distributions using maximum likelihood. When run on a single naive CD8 sample, MIGEC and the pipeline yielded similar UMI counts, similar unique TCR numbers and similar clonal distributions. The repertoires were searched for under 7,500 CMV-associated CDR3 sequences that had been compiled from VDJdb and a published dataset. TCRdb applied fastp at Q25 and MiXCR to the public reads, then kept only in-frame beta chains. Each CDR3 protein gets just one entry, which takes the most common genes and DNA from the rows behind it. The V and J calls and clone size are TCRdb's, not the authors'. Present in this sample are 95,000 to 150,000 distinct CDR3 sequences, about 36% of which were seen just once. 0.9% of the sample rests with the top ten.

CDR1 and CDR2 are read off the germline V gene as SGHVS and FQNEAQ. The CDR3 contains 13 residues, cysteine and phenylalanine counted. The read is trimmed to its CDR3 DNA, 39 bases read in frame from base 1. V is shortened by 5 bases, J by 9 bases, and the region joining them spans 14 bases. Separate amplification of TCR alpha and beta chain libraries was performed from the second PCR step onward. The CMV status of each donor was determined by measuring IFNgamma production from CD4+ T cells after fresh PBMCs had been stimulated overnight with CMV viral lysate. CD4 T cells were positively selected using Miltenyi beads, after which CD8 T cells were positively selected from the CD4-negative fraction. Cells stained for CD3, CD4, CD8, CD45RA, CD27 and a live/dead dye were sorted on a BD Aria II into four subsets by CD45RA and CD27. A few healthy volunteers provided blood, and each donor's sample was split into CD4 and CD8 T cells and then further divided into four differentiation subsets. About 110 ml of peripheral blood was drawn per donor, and PBMC were isolated by Ficoll-Paque PLUS density-gradient centrifugation. After sorting, cells were lysed in RLT buffer, RNA was extracted using a Qiagen RNeasy kit, and the extracted RNA was stored at -80 degrees C.

The rearrangement joined TRBV7-8 to TRBJ2-1; the D gene lacks a confident call. Sequences were obtained from central memory CD4+ T cells from blood. According to the study, the label for this sample's cell subset or site signals: central memory, CD45RA- CD27+. The source of this sequence is a human donor in good health. The CDR3 has the sequence CASSKPLSSEQFF. The DNA sequence is TGTGCCAGCAGCAAACCCTTAAGTTCTGAGCAGTTCTTC.